Listed below are T cell receptor beta chains from one sample, sequenced in a study of blood T cell repertoires in COVID-19. The protocol was immunoSEQ multiplex PCR, while the TCRdb copy is restricted to in-frame clones and leaves out a portion. Of about 140,000 clones in the sample, around 82% are singletons; the top ten hold 5.5%. Sequencing used PBMCs or T cells enriched from blood (not recorded which). All receptors derive from a man aged 40-49 years with acute COVID-19. Both conserved end residues are part of each CDR3. Fields, in order: CDR3 protein, CDR3 DNA, D gene, J gene, V gene, clone size. D genes are given only for firm matches. Where a row states a size, it is once, few, many or the class of an expanded clone; other rows omit it.

cdr3_aa: CASRAGQGEGLRYTF
cdr3_nt: TGTGCCAGCAGGGCAGGACAGGGGGAAGGATTACGCTACACCTTC
d_call: TRBD1
j_call: TRBJ1-2
v_call: TRBV28
clone_size: -

cdr3_aa: CASSLEVMGPGGYTF
cdr3_nt: TGTGCCAGCAGCTTAGAAGTAATGGGGCCGGGTGGCTACACCTTC
d_call: -
j_call: TRBJ1-2
v_call: TRBV7-2
clone_size: -

cdr3_aa: CASIPSWGQGWEAFF
cdr3_nt: TGTGCCAGTATCCCATCGTGGGGGCAAGGGTGGGAAGCTTTCTTT
d_call: -
j_call: TRBJ1-1
v_call: TRBV19
clone_size: -

cdr3_aa: CASSYAVGEGQPQHF
cdr3_nt: TGTGCCAGCAGCTACGCGGTAGGGGAGGGTCAGCCCCAGCATTTT
d_call: -
j_call: TRBJ1-5
v_call: TRBV5-8
clone_size: -

cdr3_aa: CAIRLTEDAEAFF
cdr3_nt: TGTGCCATCCGCTTGACAGAAGACGCTGAAGCTTTCTTT
d_call: -
j_call: TRBJ1-1
v_call: TRBV10-3
clone_size: -

cdr3_aa: CASGPGQLFEKLFF
cdr3_nt: TGTGCCAGTGGGCCGGGACAATTATTTGAAAAACTGTTTTTT
d_call: -
j_call: TRBJ1-4
v_call: TRBV19
clone_size: -

cdr3_aa: CASRKGATDTQYF
cdr3_nt: TGTGCCAGCAGGAAGGGGGCCACAGATACGCAGTATTTT
d_call: TRBD1
j_call: TRBJ2-3
v_call: TRBV28
clone_size: -

cdr3_aa: CASSFGTRNIQYF
cdr3_nt: TGTGCCAGCAGCTTCGGTACTAGAAACATTCAGTACTTC
d_call: -
j_call: TRBJ2-4
v_call: TRBV7-2
clone_size: -

cdr3_aa: CASSLGTGSPYTF
cdr3_nt: TGTGCCAGCAGCTTGGGGACAGGGTCCCCCTACACCTTC
d_call: TRBD1
j_call: TRBJ1-2
v_call: TRBV5-4
clone_size: once

cdr3_aa: CASRGQGDQPQHF
cdr3_nt: TGCGCCAGCAGGGGACAGGGCGATCAGCCCCAGCATTTT
d_call: TRBD1
j_call: TRBJ1-5
v_call: TRBV10-2
clone_size: -

cdr3_aa: CASSSYGATNEKLFF
cdr3_nt: TGTGCCAGTAGTTCCTACGGTGCAACTAATGAAAAACTGTTTTTT
d_call: -
j_call: TRBJ1-4
v_call: TRBV19
clone_size: -

cdr3_aa: CASSLSGGDDDQPQHF
cdr3_nt: TGTGCCAGCAGTTTATCAGGGGGTGACGATGATCAGCCCCAGCATTTT
d_call: TRBD1
j_call: TRBJ1-5
v_call: TRBV28
clone_size: -

cdr3_aa: CASSQEAGGGVQETQYF
cdr3_nt: TGTGCCAGCAGCCAAGAAGCGGGGGGCGGCGTCCAAGAGACCCAGTACTTC
d_call: TRBD2
j_call: TRBJ2-5
v_call: TRBV3-1/TRBV3-2
clone_size: -

cdr3_aa: CASSLFSDTGELFF
cdr3_nt: TGTGCCAGCAGCTTATTCAGCGACACCGGGGAGCTGTTTTTT
d_call: -
j_call: TRBJ2-2
v_call: TRBV11-3
clone_size: -

cdr3_aa: CARVKPPYGYTF
cdr3_nt: TGCGCCAGGGTTAAGCCCCCCTATGGCTACACCTTC
d_call: -
j_call: TRBJ1-2
v_call: TRBV23-1
clone_size: -

cdr3_aa: CASSTGTGKATGELFF
cdr3_nt: TGCGCCAGCAGCACGGGGACAGGGAAGGCCACCGGGGAGCTGTTTTTT
d_call: TRBD1
j_call: TRBJ2-2
v_call: TRBV5-1
clone_size: -

cdr3_aa: CASSERTVWETQYF
cdr3_nt: TGTGCCAGCAGTGAACGGACAGTTTGGGAGACCCAGTACTTC
d_call: -
j_call: TRBJ2-5
v_call: TRBV25-1
clone_size: -

cdr3_aa: CASSRGTDSYEQYF
cdr3_nt: TGTGCCAGCAGCCGTGGGACAGACTCCTACGAGCAGTACTTC
d_call: TRBD1
j_call: TRBJ2-7
v_call: TRBV28
clone_size: -

cdr3_aa: CASSQGTRVYEKLFF
cdr3_nt: TGTGCCAGCAGCCAAGGGACACGGGTCTATGAAAAACTGTTTTTT
d_call: -
j_call: TRBJ1-4
v_call: TRBV4-2
clone_size: many